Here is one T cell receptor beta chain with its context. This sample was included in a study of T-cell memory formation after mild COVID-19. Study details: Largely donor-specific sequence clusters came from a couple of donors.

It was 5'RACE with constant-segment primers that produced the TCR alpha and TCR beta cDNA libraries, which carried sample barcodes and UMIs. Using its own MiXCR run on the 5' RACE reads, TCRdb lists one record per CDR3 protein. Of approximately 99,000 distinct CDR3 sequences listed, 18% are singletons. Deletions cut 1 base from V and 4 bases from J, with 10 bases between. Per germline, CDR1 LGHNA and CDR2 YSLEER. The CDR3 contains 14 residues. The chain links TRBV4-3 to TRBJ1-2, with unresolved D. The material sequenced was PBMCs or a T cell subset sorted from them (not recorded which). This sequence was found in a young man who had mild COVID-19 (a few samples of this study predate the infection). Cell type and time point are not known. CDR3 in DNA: TGCGCCAGCAGCCAAGCTCGGGGAGGCTATGGCTACACCTTC. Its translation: CASSQARGGYGYTF.